What follows are 25 T cell receptor beta chains derived from one specimen sequenced in a study of graft-versus-host responses after intestinal transplantation. These TCRs are of unknown antigen specificity. Libraries were prepared by immunoSEQ multiplex PCR; TCRdb keeps only in-frame clonotypes and omits some of them. The profile shows more than 95,000 clones, roughly 87% of them singletons. Specimen: unstimulated CD4+ T cells sorted from spleen or lymph node cells, collected before intestinal transplant. Receptors originate from a human donor who received an intestinal transplant.

This clone was seen only once. The V gene is TRBV4-1, the J gene TRBJ2-2, with D maybe TRBD2 (6 bases). Germline V gene sequence: CDR1 MGHRA, CDR2 YSYEKL. This CDR3 has 17 amino acids. The V gene lost 4 bases and the J gene lost 2 bases, with 17 bases spanning the gap. CDR3 in DNA: TGCGCCAGCAGCCGAGGAAACCGGGACTTTAACACCGGGGAGCTGTTTTTT. Protein: CASSRGNRDFNTGELFF.

The chain carries TRBV2 and TRBJ2-1; 10 positions match TRBD2. V trimming: 5 bases; J trimming: 2 bases; junction bases outside the gene matches: 3. Per germline, CDR1 SNHLY and CDR2 FYNNEI. The CDR3 spans 15 residues. CDR3 protein: CASSLAGGPYNEQFF. For the CDR3, the DNA is TGTGCCAGCAGTTTAGCGGGAGGACCCTACAATGAGCAGTTCTTC.

This chain connects TRBV4-1 to TRBJ2-5; TRBD1 matches 7 bases. V lost 6 bases to trimming and J lost 2 bases; unmatched junction nucleotides: 9. The CDR3 runs to 15 residues. The germline CDR1 and CDR2 sequences are MGHRA and YSYEKL. The CDR3 DNA reads as TGCGCCAGCAGGAGGCTGGGACAGACACAAGAGACCCAGTACTTC. It yields the protein CASRRLGQTQETQYF.

This clone was picked up a small number of times. The rearrangement joins TRBV2 to TRBJ2-1; the D is unclear. Germline CDR1 reads SNHLY; CDR2 reads FYNNEI. Trimming shortened V by 7 bases and J by 7 bases, and 17 bases separated the two germline ends. The CDR3 is made up of 14 amino acids. CDR3 bases: TGTGCCAGCACAATTGGGCTAGTAGGTAATGAGCAGTTCTTC. It is translated as CASTIGLVGNEQFF.

This rearrangement joins TRBV28 to TRBJ2-1; no definite D call. Germline values: CDR1 MDHEN, CDR2 SYDVKM. This CDR3 is built from 16 residues. The V and J ends lost 5 bases and 6 bases respectively, with 20 bases between them. Here the CDR3 DNA reads TGTGCCAGCAGTGCAAGCCCCCTGATGTTCTTCAATGAGCAGTTCTTC. Protein product: CASSASPLMFFNEQFF. The full variable domain, with the rest looked up from reference TRBV28 and TRBJ2-1, is DVKVTQSSRYLVKRTGEKVFLECVQDMDHENMFWYRQDPGLGLRLIYFSYDVKMKEKGDIPEGYSVSREKKERFSLILESASTNQTSMYLCASSASPLMFFNEQFFGPGTRLTVL.

The CDR3 nucleotides are TGTGCCAGCTCACCCCCGGGAACCGCATTGGGAGGCTACACCTTC. Protein: CASSPPGTALGGYTF. The rearrangement uses TRBV18 and TRBJ1-2; D gene unclear. Deletions cut 3 bases from V and 8 bases from J, with 19 bases between. The CDR3 runs to 15 residues. Per the germline V gene, CDR1 is KGHSH and CDR2 is LQKENI.

As concerns this clone: Its ends do not fully match the called genes, so a read error is possible. The chain has TRBV5-1 and TRBJ2-2; possible D gene TRBD2, 7 bases. There are 16 residues in the CDR3. Germline loops: CDR1 SGHRS, CDR2 YFSETQ. The CDR3 DNA sequence: TGCGCCATCAGCTTGGCTTCGGGGGGCCGGTCCGGGGAGCTGTTTTTT. Its translation is CAISLASGGRSGELFF. Using reference TRBV5-1 and TRBJ2-2 for the parts outside the CDR3, the full variable domain is KAGVTQTPRYLIKTRGQQVTLSCSPISGHRSVSWYQQTPGQGLQFLFEYFSETQRNKGNFPGRFSGRQFSNSRSEMNVSTLELGDSALYLCAISLASGGRSGELFFGEGSRLTVL.

The chain joins TRBV5-4 to TRBJ1-2; tentatively, D is TRBD1 (5 bases). The CDR3 totals 14 residues. V was clipped by 4 bases and J by 2 bases, with 12 bases between them. Germline V gene sequence: CDR1 SGHNT, CDR2 YYREEE (reference sequence). The CDR3 DNA sequence: TGTGCCAGCAGCCAAGAGAGGGACAACTATGGCTACACCTTC. It specifies CASSQERDNYGYTF.

To note about this clone: The sample contains more than one DNA sequence encoding this CDR3. The rearrangement joins TRBV6-1 to TRBJ2-4; 7 nucleotides agree with TRBD1. The CDR3 contains 14 residues. Per germline, CDR1 MNHNS and CDR2 SASEGT. With V trimmed by 9 bases and J by 6 bases, 11 bases remained unmatched. CDR3: CASTRGQSLNIQYF. CDR3 nucleotide sequence: TGTGCCAGTACCCGGGGACAGTCATTAAACATTCAGTACTTC.

The chain links TRBV5-5 to TRBJ1-1; 8 bases agree with TRBD1. Germline V gene data show CDR1 as SGHKS and CDR2 as YYEKEE (reference sequence). This CDR3 region has 15 residues. Germline trimming cut 3 bases from V and 6 bases from J; bases unmatched to any gene: 10. CDR3 sequence: CASSWLTTGEAEAFF. The CDR3 nucleotides are TGTGCCAGCAGCTGGTTAACGACAGGGGAAGCTGAAGCTTTCTTT.

V and J are TRBV5-1 and TRBJ2-1; no clear D. Germline values: CDR1 SGHRS, CDR2 YFSETQ. This CDR3 contains 15 residues. With 0 bases removed from V and 3 bases from J, the gap between germline ends came to 10 bases. DNA of the CDR3: TGCGCCAGCAGCTTGGCCGGGCAAGACTACAATGAGCAGTTCTTC. Encoded protein: CASSLAGQDYNEQFF.

The chain combines TRBV18 with TRBJ1-3; possible D gene TRBD1, 6 bases. Trimming took 6 bases from V and 0 from J, leaving 15 bases between them. The CDR3 is 16 residues long. Germline CDR1 reads KGHSH; CDR2 reads LQKENI. The CDR3 sequence: CASSQIAGDSGNTIYF. CDR3 sequence (DNA): TGTGCCAGCTCCCAGATCGCAGGGGACTCTGGAAACACCATATATTTT.

V is TRBV16 and J is TRBJ1-5; TRBD1 might be the D (6 bases). The CDR3 totals 14 residues. V lost 6 bases and J lost 2, with 11 bases in between. Germline V gene lookup returns CDR1 KGHSY and CDR2 FQNENV. CDR3 DNA: TGTGCCAGCAGACGGGGGGCGGGCAATCAGCCCCAGCATTTT. This sequence encodes CASRRGAGNQPQHF.

The chain has TRBV5-1 and TRBJ2-6; possibly TRBD1 or TRBD2 for D (5 bases each). The CDR3 runs 19 residues. Germline CDR1 reads SGHRS; CDR2 reads YFSETQ. Trimming cost V 1 base and J 4 bases, with 21 bases left between them. The CDR3 loop is CASSLPQGPTGAGANVLTF. Here the CDR3 DNA reads TGCGCCAGCAGCTTGCCTCAGGGCCCGACCGGGGCCGGGGCCAACGTCCTGACTTTC.

The V and J genes are TRBV6-1 and TRBJ1-5; the match to TRBD1 covers 10 bases. CDR1 is MNHNS, CDR2 SASEGT, per germline. The CDR3 covers 15 residues. V lost 5 bases, J lost 5 bases, and 6 bases stayed unmatched. The CDR3 DNA reads as TGTGCCAGCAGTTTAACCGGGACAGGGGATCAGCCCCAGCATTTT. It encodes CASSLTGTGDQPQHF.

The chain couples TRBV6-5 to TRBJ2-5; no definite D call. The V end lost 0 bases, the J end lost 7 bases, and 12 bases lay between the germline ends. Germline V gives CDR1 MNHEY, CDR2 SVGAGI. This CDR3 has 14 residues. The CDR3 region is CASSYSTPSGTQYF. Written as DNA, the CDR3 is TGTGCCAGCAGTTACTCGACCCCCTCGGGGACCCAGTACTTC.

This rearrangement joins TRBV5-1 to TRBJ2-7; tentative D call: TRBD1 (5 bases). Germline lookup yields CDR1 SGHRS and CDR2 YFSETQ. The CDR3 spans 14 residues. Trimming took off 4 bases at V and 2 bases at J, with 13 bases between the two ends. CDR3 loop: CASSPWTPTYEQYF. The CDR3 DNA reads TGCGCCAGCAGCCCGTGGACACCTACCTACGAGCAGTACTTC.

This sequence joins TRBV6-5 and TRBJ1-5; 9 bases match TRBD1. Per germline, CDR1 MNHEY and CDR2 SVGAGI. The CDR3 totals 15 residues. Germline trimming cut 4 bases from V and 2 bases from J; bases unmatched to any gene: 3. The CDR3 loop is CASSSYRGRNQPQHF. As DNA, the CDR3 is TGTGCCAGCAGTTCCTACAGGGGGCGCAATCAGCCCCAGCATTTT.

V is TRBV5-1 and J is TRBJ2-3; 12 bases map to TRBD2. J gave up 0 bases and V 5 bases, and 4 bases lay outside the gene matches. The CDR3 contains 16 residues. Germline V gives CDR1 SGHRS, CDR2 YFSETQ. CDR3 DNA sequence: TGCGCCAGCAGTTCGGGACTAGCGGGTAGCACAGATACGCAGTATTTT. Its protein product is CASSSGLAGSTDTQYF.

This clone was seen once. The chain combines TRBV11-1 with TRBJ2-1; a possible D gene is TRBD1 (6 bases). V lost 5 bases to trimming and J lost 4 bases, with 9 bases between them. This CDR3 has 13 residues. The germline V gene has CDR1 SGHAT and CDR2 FQDESV (reference sequence). The CDR3 reads CASSQGLYNEQFF. CDR3 coding DNA: TGTGCCAGCAGCCAGGGGTTGTACAATGAGCAGTTCTTC.

This clone was recorded once. Other DNA sequences within the sample encode an identical CDR3. The CDR3 bases are TGTGCCAGCAGTTACTCGAGAAGCAATCAGCCCCAGCATTTT. It specifies CASSYSRSNQPQHF. The V gene is TRBV6-5, the J gene TRBJ1-5, with D uncertain. CDR3 length: 14 residues. Per germline, CDR1 MNHEY and CDR2 SVGAGI. V was trimmed by 0 bases and J by 1 base, leaving 4 bases between them.

V usage is TRBV9 and J usage is TRBJ2-2; D may be TRBD1 (6 bases). The CDR3 runs 15 residues. CDR1 and CDR2 (germline): SGDLS, YYNGEE. Trimming left V 0 bases short and J 6 bases short, with 12 bases between. The CDR3 protein is CASSVAPNRAGELFF. The CDR3 DNA reads TGTGCCAGCAGCGTAGCCCCCAACAGGGCCGGGGAGCTGTTTTTT.

V gene TRBV7-9 combines with J gene TRBJ2-7, with D uncertain. The V gene's germline CDR1 is SEHNR and CDR2 FQNEAQ (reference sequence). V shed 7 bases and J shed 1 base, with 14 bases lying between them. This CDR3 has 14 amino acids. DNA of the CDR3: TGTGCCAGCACCCGGACCGCCGCGTCCTACGAGCAGTACTTC. This translates into CASTRTAASYEQYF.

This chain joins TRBV6-1 and TRBJ2-1; 10 positions match TRBD2. V lost 3 bases and J lost 7; bases outside the gene matches: 9. The CDR3 length is 16 residues. CDR1 MNHNS and CDR2 SASEGT come from the germline V gene. The DNA of the CDR3 is TGTGCCAGCAGTGACGGTAGCGGGAGGACTCGGAATGAGCAGTTCTTC. Protein product: CASSDGSGRTRNEQFF.

The V gene is TRBV6-1, the J gene TRBJ1-5; TRBD1 might be the D (5 bases). CDR3 length equals 15 residues. The V end was cut by 6 bases, the J end by 4 bases, with 16 bases between. Germline V gene sequence: CDR1 MNHNS, CDR2 SASEGT. CDR3 protein: CASSESPGLNQPQHF. In DNA form, the CDR3 reads TGTGCCAGCAGCGAAAGCCCAGGGCTAAATCAGCCCCAGCATTTT.